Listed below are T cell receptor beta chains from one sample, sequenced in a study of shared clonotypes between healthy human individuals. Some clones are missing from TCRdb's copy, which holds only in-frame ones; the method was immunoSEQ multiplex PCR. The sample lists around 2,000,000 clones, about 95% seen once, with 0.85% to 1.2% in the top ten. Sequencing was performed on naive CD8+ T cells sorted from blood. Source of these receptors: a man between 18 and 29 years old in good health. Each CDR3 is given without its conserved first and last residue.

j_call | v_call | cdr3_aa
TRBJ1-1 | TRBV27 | ASALGTGGTGTEAF
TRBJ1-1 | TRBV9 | ASSVVGGGTEAF
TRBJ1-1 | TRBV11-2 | ASSLGSRGNTEAF
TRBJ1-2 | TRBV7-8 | ASSLTRSVYGYT
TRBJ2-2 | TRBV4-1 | ASNGGGDPNTGELF
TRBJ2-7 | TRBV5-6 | ASSLARVYYEQY
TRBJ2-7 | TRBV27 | ASNVRGPSYEQY
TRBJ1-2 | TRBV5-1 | ASSPDGRGYT
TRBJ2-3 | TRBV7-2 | ASSQGLVDTQY
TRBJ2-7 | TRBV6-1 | ASSERGTTYEQY
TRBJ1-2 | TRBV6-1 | ASISGPGGFGYT
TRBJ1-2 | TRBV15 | ATTLNPDYGYT
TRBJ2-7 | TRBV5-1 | ASSSGRLSYEQY
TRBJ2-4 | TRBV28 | ASAPGAILENIQY
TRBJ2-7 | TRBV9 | ASSVGPGAYEQY
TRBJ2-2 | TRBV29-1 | SVKGYNTGELF
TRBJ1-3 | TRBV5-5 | ASSLDRDTGNTIY
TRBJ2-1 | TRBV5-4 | ASSLEAGAYNEQF
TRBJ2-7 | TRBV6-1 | ASSILGEYEQY
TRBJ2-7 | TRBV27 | ASSFGQGAMSYEQY
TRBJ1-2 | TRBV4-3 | ASSQTTGRGYT
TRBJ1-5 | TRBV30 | AWSGENQPQH
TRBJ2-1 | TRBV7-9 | ASSLVQDRGFFNEQF
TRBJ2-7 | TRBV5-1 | ASSLESDYEQY
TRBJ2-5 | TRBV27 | ASALSGVETQY
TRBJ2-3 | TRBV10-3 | AIRPQAASTDTQY
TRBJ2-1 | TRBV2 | ASRAGLAAYNEQF
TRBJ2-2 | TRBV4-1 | ASSPRLAGPGELF
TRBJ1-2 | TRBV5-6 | ASSWDRVNYGYT
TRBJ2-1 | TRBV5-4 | ASSLVSNEQF
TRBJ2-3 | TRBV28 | ASSRTGVTDTQY
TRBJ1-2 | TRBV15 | ATSVPPGNEGYGYT
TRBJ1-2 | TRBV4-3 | ASRDREKNFGYT
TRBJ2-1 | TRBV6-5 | ASGGTSGEFKF
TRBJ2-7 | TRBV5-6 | ASSLVTYEQY
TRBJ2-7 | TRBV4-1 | ASSQTGTGVSYEQY
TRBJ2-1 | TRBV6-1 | ASSVYRGGDEQF
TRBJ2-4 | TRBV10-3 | AISVGDRANDIQY
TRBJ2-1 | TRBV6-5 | ASSYETNSYNEQF
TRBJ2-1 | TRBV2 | ASSMGYNEQF
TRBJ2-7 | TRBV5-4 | ASSLVGGEQY
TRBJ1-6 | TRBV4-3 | ASSQDAGSRYSYNSPLH
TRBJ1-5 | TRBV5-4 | ASSSLEGAIPLQPQH
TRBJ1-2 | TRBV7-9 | ASSLGTGGGGYT
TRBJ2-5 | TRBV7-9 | ASSDTLAGQETQY
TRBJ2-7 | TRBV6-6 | ASSLGQGNYEQY
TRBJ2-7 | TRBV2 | AVGEGDEQY
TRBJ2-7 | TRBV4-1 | ASSQGSASSYEQY
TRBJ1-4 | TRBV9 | ASSAGGEKLF
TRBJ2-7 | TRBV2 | ASRWGASDEQY
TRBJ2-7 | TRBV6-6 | ASSATTPYEQY
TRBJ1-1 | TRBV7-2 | ASSFGGGNTEAF
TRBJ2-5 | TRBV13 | ASSPASSGGMETQY
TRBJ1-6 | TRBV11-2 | ASSLAVGSYSPLH
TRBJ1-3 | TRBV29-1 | SVEEGVGGGSGNTIY
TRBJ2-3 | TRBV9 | ASSVWTSGTDTQY
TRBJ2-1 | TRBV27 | ASSFGGWEEQF